Below are 19 T cell receptor beta chains sequenced from a single sample in a study of blood T cell repertoires in COVID-19 (dated by TCRdb to between 2020 and 2021). Receptor amplification or capture employed the immunoSEQ multiplex PCR assay. The immuneACCESS repertoire file appears here via TCRdb, limited to in-frame rearrangements. These files lack a portion of the clones; in checked studies, under half of the deficit traces to unresolved V genes, and the cause of the others is not known. The sample data list around 300,000 clones, and about four fifths of these were observed just once. Together, the top ten hold 2.5% to 3% of the sample. Sequenced material: peripheral blood. These TCRs come from a man in his thirties or forties with active or convalescent COVID-19.

The J gene is TRBJ1-2, the V gene TRBV5-5, with 7 nucleotides matching TRBD1. CDR1 is SGHKS and CDR2 is YYEKEE in the germline V gene (reference sequence). The CDR3 is 14 amino acids. Losses at the gene ends were 4 bases for V and 2 bases for J; bases not matched to a gene: 5. CDR3 amino acids: CASSPQGPNYGYTF. CDR3 coding DNA: TGTGCCAGCAGCCCACAGGGGCCAAACTATGGCTACACCTTC.

The J gene is TRBJ2-3, the V gene TRBV19; D possibly corresponds to TRBD2 (6 bases). Germline-derived CDR1 and CDR2 are LNHDA and SQIVND (reference sequence). CDR3 size: 16 residues. Between the trimmed V and J ends, which lost 3 bases and 0 bases, there was a span of 13 bases. The CDR3 DNA is TGTGCCAGTAGTATTCCCTCCGGGACTAGCACAGATACGCAGTATTTT. Translating gives CASSIPSGTSTDTQYF.

CDR3 DNA: TGTGCCAGCAGCTTGGCAGGGGGCGAGCAGTACTTC. Translation: CASSLAGGEQYF. The V gene is TRBV5-4, the J gene TRBJ2-7; TRBD1 aligns across 7 bases. Germline CDR1 reads SGHNT; CDR2 reads YYREEE (reference sequence). V was pared by 0 bases and J by 6 bases, with 0 bases of the junction left unmatched. This CDR3 spans 12 amino acids.

The V gene is TRBV5-1, the J gene TRBJ1-5; D perhaps matches TRBD1 (5 bases). Trimming removed 2 bases at V and 2 bases at J, with 11 bases between. In germline, CDR1 is SGHRS, CDR2 YFSETQ. The CDR3 is 15 amino acids. Written as DNA, the CDR3 is TGCGCCAGCAGCTTCGGCGGGGGACGCAATCAGCCCCAGCATTTT. The encoded protein is CASSFGGGRNQPQHF.

The rearrangement joins TRBV18 to TRBJ1-5; D might be TRBD1 (6 bases). The CDR3 has 14 amino acids. The V gene lost 4 bases and the J gene lost 11 bases, with 18 bases spanning the gap. Germline CDR1 and CDR2: KGHSH and LQKENI. The CDR3 bases are TGTGCCAGCTCACACGACAGGCTTCCCAACGCCCAGCATTTT. Translated, it gives CASSHDRLPNAQHF.

The CDR3 bases are TGTGCCATCAGTGAGTCACAGGGCAACTATGGCTACACCTTC. Its protein is CAISESQGNYGYTF. The chain links TRBV10-3 to TRBJ1-2; D may be TRBD1 (6 bases). Germline CDR1 is ENHRY and CDR2 is SYGVKD. This CDR3 region has 14 residues. The V end lost 0 bases, the J end lost 2 bases, and 7 bases lay between the germline ends.

This clone has just one count. The chain joins TRBV7-2 to TRBJ2-1, with TRBD1 matching 7 bases. Germline V CDR1 and CDR2: SGHTA, FQGNSA. With 5 bases clipped from V and 2 bases from J, the junction kept 3 bases outside the gene matches. This CDR3 spans 14 amino acids. DNA for the CDR3: TGTGCCAGCAGCGTCCAGGGGGCCTACAATGAGCAGTTCTTC. It translates to CASSVQGAYNEQFF.

The rearrangement joins TRBV5-4 to TRBJ2-1, with TRBD1 matching 9 bases. CDR1 and CDR2 (germline): SGHNT, YYREEE (reference sequence). V was pared by 0 bases and J by 6 bases, with 4 bases of the junction left unmatched. The CDR3 sequence is 15 residues long. The CDR3 DNA sequence: TGTGCCAGCAGCTTGGCGGGACAGGGATTCAATGAGCAGTTCTTC. Protein product: CASSLAGQGFNEQFF. Filled out from reference TRBV5-4 and TRBJ2-1, the complete variable domain reads ETGVTQSPTHLIKTRGQQVTLRCSSQSGHNTVSWYQQALGQGPQFIFQYYREEENGRGNFPPRFSGLQFPNYSSELNVNALELDDSALYLCASSLAGQGFNEQFFGPGTRLTVL.

The chain has TRBV12-3 or TRBV12-4 and TRBJ2-5, with a weak D call TRBD1 (5 bases). Trimming took off 4 bases at V and 5 bases at J, with 8 bases between the two ends. CDR3 length equals 12 residues. CDR3 loop: CASSSGWETQYF. The CDR3 DNA is TGTGCCAGCAGTTCAGGGTGGGAGACCCAGTACTTC.

The V gene is TRBV4-2, the J gene TRBJ2-2, with 11 bases matching TRBD1. With V trimmed by 4 bases and J by 3 bases, 1 base remained unmatched. Germline CDR1 reads LGHNA; CDR2 reads YNFKEQ. CDR3 length: 15 amino acids. The CDR3 nucleotides are TGTGCCAGCAGCCCGGGACAGGGGGACACCGGGGAGCTGTTTTTT. Encoded protein: CASSPGQGDTGELFF.

As DNA, the CDR3 is TGTGCCAGTCGACCCTCTACAGGGACGGACTACAATGAGCAGTTCTTC. It is translated as CASRPSTGTDYNEQFF. V and J are TRBV6-6 and TRBJ2-1; D is possibly TRBD1 (6 bases). CDR3 length equals 16 residues. Trimming removed 9 bases from V and 3 bases from J, with 21 bases in between. CDR1 and CDR2 from the germline V gene are MNHNY and SVGAGI (reference sequence).

The chain is built from TRBV14 and TRBJ2-7; 7 bases line up with TRBD1. The V gene's germline CDR1 is SGHDN and CDR2 FVKESK. The CDR3 loop spans 16 amino acids. Trimming at V came to 1 base and at J to 0 bases, leaving 6 bases not matched to a gene. The CDR3 nucleotides read TGTGCCAGCAGCCAAGTGACAGGGTTTTTCTCCTACGAGCAGTACTTC. The encoded protein is CASSQVTGFFSYEQYF.

This sequence joins TRBV10-3 and TRBJ2-1; 7 bases map to TRBD1. J was trimmed by 8 bases and V by 4 bases; bases with no gene match: 8. The CDR3 has 14 amino acids. Germline values: CDR1 ENHRY, CDR2 SYGVKD. This chain's CDR3 is CAISGNDRVDEQFF. CDR3 DNA: TGTGCCATCAGTGGCAATGACAGGGTAGATGAGCAGTTCTTC.

Comment on this clone: The junction shows a germline mismatch at one end, possibly a read error. The rearrangement uses TRBV2 and TRBJ2-3; 7 bases agree with TRBD2. Germline V gene sequence: CDR1 SNHLY, CDR2 FYNNEI. The CDR3 spans 15 residues. This CDR3 is CASLVGGVISDTQYF. DNA of the CDR3: TGTGCCAGTCTGGTGGGGGGGGTGATCTCAGATACGCAGTACTTT.

This chain connects TRBV6-6 to TRBJ2-3; maybe TRBD1 (5 bases). This CDR3 comprises 14 residues. With 6 bases removed from V and 2 bases from J, the gap between germline ends came to 12 bases. Germline V lookup: CDR1 MNHNY, CDR2 SVGAGI (reference sequence). Here the CDR3 DNA reads TGTGCCAGCAGCCAATCGGACACCACAGATACGCAGTATTTT. Amino acids: CASSQSDTTDTQYF.

This chain connects TRBV5-4 to TRBJ1-2; maybe TRBD1 (6 bases). V gave up 4 bases and J gave up 0 bases, with 10 bases separating them. Germline CDR1 is SGHNT and CDR2 is YYREEE (reference sequence). The CDR3 totals 14 residues. The CDR3 loop is CASSGDKANYGYTF. CDR3 in DNA: TGTGCCAGCAGCGGGGACAAAGCTAACTATGGCTACACCTTC.

This chain joins TRBV12-3 or TRBV12-4 and TRBJ2-7; maybe TRBD2 (6 bases). The CDR3 runs 13 residues. Trimming removed 2 bases at V and 10 bases at J, with 15 bases between. This CDR3 reads CASSLLLAWGQYF. CDR3 nucleotides: TGTGCCAGCAGTTTATTACTAGCCTGGGGCCAGTACTTC.

Regarding this clone: Other DNA sequences from this sample encode an identical CDR3 as well. The DNA of the CDR3 is TGCAGCGTTGGGGGGCTAAAAGTAGAGACCCAGTACTTC. Protein product: CSVGGLKVETQYF. This chain uses TRBV29-1 with TRBJ2-5; D perhaps matches TRBD1 (6 bases). V was cut by 4 bases and J by 4 bases, with 13 bases left in between. The CDR3 runs 13 residues. Germline values: CDR1 SQVTM, CDR2 ANQGSEA.

This chain joins TRBV28 and TRBJ1-6, with 7 bases matching TRBD1. The CDR3 spans 14 residues. CDR1 and CDR2 (germline): MDHEN, SYDVKM. The V segment lost 7 bases and the J segment 9 bases; nucleotides outside the gene matches: 9. The CDR3 is CASTEDREISPLHF. The CDR3, as DNA: TGTGCCAGCACAGAAGACAGGGAGATTTCACCCCTCCACTTT. Complete variable domain (other parts from reference TRBV28 and TRBJ1-6): DVKVTQSSRYLVKRTGEKVFLECVQDMDHENMFWYRQDPGLGLRLIYFSYDVKMKEKGDIPEGYSVSREKKERFSLILESASTNQTSMYLCASTEDREISPLHFGNGTRLTVT.